The clone carrying this TCR beta chain came up once. Its antigen is unidentified. The data were taken from a study of cytomegalovirus exposure and HLA in healthy donors. The PCR was carried out with 60 Vbeta primers and 13 Jbeta primers. Assay: immunoSEQ multiplex PCR; the TCRdb copy retains only in-frame clones and omits some. The sample holds approximately 190,000 clones; 80% are singletons and the top ten take more than 6%. CDR3 length: 14 amino acids. Trimming cost V 2 bases and J 1 base, with 9 bases left between them. From germline, CDR1 is SEHNR and CDR2 FQNEAQ (reference sequence). Study-wide results and limits: The study labeled 150 to 200 TCR beta chains cytomegalovirus-associated.

This chain links TRBV7-9 with TRBJ2-7; D perhaps matches TRBD1 (5 bases). The source is a man aged 35 to 55 in good health and CMV-seropositive. Sample: PBMCs. The CDR3 DNA follows: TGTGCCAGCAGCTTAATTGCAGGGTCCTACGAGCAGTACTTC. Translated, it gives CASSLIAGSYEQYF.